This T cell receptor beta chain was recovered during a study of T cell repertoires in cytomegalovirus infection. Study-wide context: CMV epitopes, recently identified HLA-C-restricted and well-studied HLA-B-restricted, were used. A matching HLA type, together with CMV infection, was signaled by public TCR beta signatures. Study-level points and caveats: Identification of carriers of CMV plus the relevant HLA was achieved through cumulative public TCR beta family frequency. Within the response measured ex vivo, HLA-C-restricted CMV-specific TCR beta clonotypes were dominant.

Concerning this clonotype: The target antigen is unknown.

Trimming left V 7 bases short and J 0 bases short, with 19 bases between. The CDR3 loop spans 17 amino acids. TCRdb ran MiXCR on the reads and lists one entry per CDR3 protein. Of around 310,000 distinct CDR3 sequences listed, roughly 28% are singletons. The sample was cultured PBMCs, taken from culture after CMV antigen stimulation. The source of this sequence is a human donor in good health (CMV status not recorded). Some clones in this sample may be carry-over from other donors' samples. The chain has TRBV12-3 or TRBV12-4 and TRBJ1-3; the D is unclear. CDR3 amino acids: CASTFPSILDSGNTIYF. CDR3 bases: TGTGCCAGCACCTTCCCCTCCATCCTCGACTCTGGAAACACCATATATTTT.